One and the same sample provided the 31 T cell receptor beta chains below, sequenced in a study of radiotherapy plus CTLA-4 blockade in lung cancer. Profiled with immunoSEQ multiplex PCR; TCRdb holds only in-frame clones, not every one. The repertoire has about 88,000 clones, roughly 70% of them found once; the top ten carry over 12%. The source was peripheral blood, collected from a patient treated with radiotherapy plus ipilimumab. All receptors derive from a human donor with non-small cell lung cancer that progressed on radiotherapy plus ipilimumab.

This chain connects TRBV5-1 to TRBJ2-5; TRBD2 might be the D (5 bases). V shed 2 bases and J shed 4 bases, with 12 bases lying between them. Germline CDR1 and CDR2: SGHRS and YFSETQ. The CDR3 runs to 14 residues. The CDR3 spells CASSFGQAGETQYF. The CDR3 DNA reads as TGCGCCAGCAGCTTTGGCCAGGCGGGAGAGACCCAGTACTTC.

The CDR3 DNA follows: TGCGCCAGCAGCCAAGATCAGCGGGGACAGAACGTCCTGACTTTC. Its translation is CASSQDQRGQNVLTF. The rearrangement uses TRBV4-3 and TRBJ2-6, with D perhaps matching TRBD1 or TRBD2 (7 bases each). This CDR3 comprises 15 residues. Trimming left V 0 bases short and J 10 bases short, with 13 bases between. Per the germline V gene, CDR1 is LGHNA and CDR2 is YSLEER.

The V call is TRBV6-1, the J call TRBJ2-3; D is tentatively TRBD1 or TRBD2 (5 bases each). The CDR3 sequence is 14 residues long. The V gene lost 6 bases and the J gene lost 2 bases, with 12 bases spanning the gap. Germline V lookup: CDR1 MNHNS, CDR2 SASEGT. The CDR3 DNA follows: TGTGCCAGCAGGACTAAGGGGTACACAGATACGCAGTATTTT. It translates to CASRTKGYTDTQYF.

The chain employs TRBV6-1 and TRBJ2-7; 7 bases fit TRBD1. CDR3 length: 13 amino acids. V gave up 6 bases and J gave up 6 bases; unmatched junction bases: 8. The germline V gene has CDR1 MNHNS and CDR2 SASEGT. The CDR3 sequence: CASSINRGGEQYF. For the CDR3, the DNA is TGTGCCAGCAGCATAAACAGGGGCGGCGAGCAGTACTTC.

This clone has only a few counts. The gene calls are TRBV6-6 and TRBJ1-3; no definite D call. Trimming left V 4 bases short and J 1 base short, with 8 bases between. The CDR3 runs 14 residues. Germline lookup yields CDR1 MNHNY and CDR2 SVGAGI (reference sequence). The CDR3: CASSFDLSGNTIYF. In DNA form, the CDR3 reads TGTGCCAGCAGTTTCGACCTATCTGGAAACACCATATATTTT.

This clone counts as medium-sized. In DNA, the CDR3 is TGTGCCAGCAGCGCGGACAACTCCTACGAGCAGTACTTC. It translates to CASSADNSYEQYF. The V and J genes are TRBV9 and TRBJ2-7; the D gene is possibly TRBD1 (5 bases). V lost 3 bases and J 0 bases, leaving 7 bases between the germline ends. Germline lookup yields CDR1 SGDLS and CDR2 YYNGEE. This CDR3 spans 13 amino acids.

This clone was seen more than once but under ten times. J is TRBJ2-1 and V is TRBV27; D is possibly TRBD1 (6 bases). CDR3 length equals 14 residues. V was trimmed by 2 bases and J by 11 bases, leaving 16 bases between them. Germline V gene lookup returns CDR1 MNHEY and CDR2 SMNVEV (reference sequence). The CDR3 nucleotides read TGTGCCAGCAGTTTAGGAGGAGCCCAGGGGAAGCAGTTCTTC. Protein sequence: CASSLGGAQGKQFF.

The rearrangement uses TRBV6-5 and TRBJ2-7; D unresolved. This CDR3 is 11 amino acids long. Per germline, CDR1 MNHEY and CDR2 SVGAGI. V was pared by 4 bases and J by 4 bases, with 5 bases between. This CDR3 reads CASSFQYEQYF. CDR3 sequence (DNA): TGTGCCAGCAGTTTCCAATACGAGCAGTACTTC.

V gene TRBV11-2 combines with J gene TRBJ2-1; D possibly uses TRBD1 or TRBD2 (5 bases each). The CDR3 is 18 amino acids. Germline lookup yields CDR1 SGHAT and CDR2 FQNNGV. Trimming shortened V by 2 bases and J by 0 bases, and 17 bases separated the two germline ends. CDR3 sequence reads: CASSLYGAEASSYNEQFF. CDR3 nucleotides: TGTGCCAGCAGCTTATATGGGGCGGAGGCCAGCTCCTACAATGAGCAGTTCTTC.

This rearrangement joins TRBV28 to TRBJ2-3, with D possibly being TRBD2 (6 bases). Germline V lookup: CDR1 MDHEN, CDR2 SYDVKM. The V and J ends lost 3 bases and 4 bases respectively, with 11 bases between them. The CDR3 has 14 residues. CDR3 in amino acids: CASSLSGVPDTQYF. CDR3 DNA sequence: TGTGCCAGCAGTTTGTCGGGAGTGCCAGATACGCAGTATTTT.

J is TRBJ1-1 and V is TRBV29-1; D perhaps matches TRBD1 (6 bases). The CDR3 is 14 residues long. Trimming stripped 7 bases from V and 3 bases from J, with 18 bases between. Germline V gene sequence: CDR1 SQVTM, CDR2 ANQGSEA. CDR3 sequence (DNA): TGCAGCGCCCTATCGGGGGGCGGGTACACTGAAGCTTTCTTT. This sequence encodes CSALSGGGYTEAFF.

This clone was observed at least ten times. The J gene is TRBJ2-1, the V gene TRBV5-1; weak D call: TRBD1 (6 bases). The V gene's germline CDR1 is SGHRS and CDR2 YFSETQ. The CDR3 is made up of 15 amino acids. Trimming took 5 bases from V and 1 from J, leaving 13 bases between them. DNA of the CDR3: TGCGCCAGCAGACCGGTTCAGGGGTCCTACAATGAGCAGTTCTTC. This sequence encodes CASRPVQGSYNEQFF.

This chain uses TRBV19 with TRBJ2-1, with TRBD2 matching over 10 bases. Per the germline V gene, CDR1 is LNHDA and CDR2 is SQIVND (reference sequence). The junction had 0 bases not matched to a gene; V was cut back by 2 bases and J by 2 bases. The CDR3 contains 15 residues. The CDR3 DNA reads TGTGCCAGTAGTATAACTAGCGGGACCTACAATGAGCAGTTCTTC. It is translated as CASSITSGTYNEQFF.

The chain links TRBV9 to TRBJ2-2; perhaps TRBD2 as D (6 bases). This CDR3 spans 15 amino acids. Germline V gene lookup returns CDR1 SGDLS and CDR2 YYNGEE. V was clipped by 0 bases and J by 8 bases, with 14 bases between them. The CDR3 here is CASSVARSAGGELFF. The DNA for the CDR3 is TGTGCCAGCAGCGTAGCTAGGTCGGCGGGAGGGGAGCTGTTTTTT.

The chain carries TRBV28 and TRBJ2-1, with TRBD2 matching over 8 bases. V was clipped by 6 bases and J by 2 bases; unmatched bases: 9. Germline V gives CDR1 MDHEN, CDR2 SYDVKM. This CDR3 region has 16 residues. CDR3 protein: CASSPGLADAYNEQFF. CDR3 in DNA: TGTGCCAGCAGCCCCGGACTAGCTGACGCCTACAATGAGCAGTTCTTC.

This clone was detected once. V usage is TRBV4-3 and J usage is TRBJ2-5, with D perhaps matching TRBD2 (7 bases). With the DNA end fitting TRBJ2-7 better, the J assignment may be wrong. Looked up from germline, CDR1 is LGHNA and CDR2 is YSLEER. The CDR3 runs 16 residues. In nucleotides, the CDR3 is TGCGCCAGCAGCCAAGATCAGGCGGGGGCCCTATACGAGCAGTACTTC. It specifies CASSQDQAGALYEQYF.

The rearrangement uses TRBV2 and TRBJ2-7, with TRBD1 matching 9 bases. The V segment lost 4 bases and the J segment 2 bases; nucleotides outside the gene matches: 6. The germline CDR1 and CDR2 sequences are SNHLY and FYNNEI. CDR3 length: 15 residues. CDR3 bases: TGTGCCAGCAGTGGGGGGGGGACAGGGCCCTACGAGCAGTACTTC. It encodes CASSGGGTGPYEQYF. Full variable domain (remainder filled in from reference TRBV2 and TRBJ2-7): EPEVTQTPSHQVTQMGQEVILRCVPISNHLYFYWYRQILGQKVEFLVSFYNNEISEKSEIFDDQFSVERPDGSNFTLKIRSTKLEDSAMYFCASSGGGTGPYEQYFGPGTRLTVT.

This rearrangement joins TRBV7-6 to TRBJ1-1; 10 bases are a match to TRBD1. CDR3 length equals 14 residues. CDR1 is SGHVS and CDR2 is FNYEAQ in the germline V gene. The junction had 6 bases not matched to a gene; V was cut back by 6 bases and J by 5 bases. This chain's CDR3 is CASRPRTGGTEAFF. The CDR3 region has the DNA TGTGCCAGCAGGCCGCGGACAGGGGGAACTGAAGCTTTCTTT.

This chain uses TRBV20-1 with TRBJ1-1; D is unresolved. Looked up from germline, CDR1 is DFQATT and CDR2 is SNEGSKA (reference sequence). The CDR3 runs to 11 residues. With 8 bases removed from V and 1 base from J, the gap between germline ends came to 8 bases. CDR3: CSSRGNTEAFF. CDR3 nucleotides: TGCAGTTCCCGAGGGAACACTGAAGCTTTCTTT.

The chain uses TRBV7-3 and TRBJ2-7, with a tentative D call TRBD1 (5 bases). CDR1 is SGHTA, CDR2 FQGTGA, per germline. This CDR3 is 13 amino acids long. Trimming shortened V by 2 bases and J by 4 bases, and 9 bases separated the two germline ends. The CDR3 sequence is CASSLLQGYEQYF. CDR3 coding DNA: TGTGCCAGCAGCTTACTCCAGGGTTACGAGCAGTACTTC.

The chain is built from TRBV5-1 and TRBJ2-1; 10 bases agree with TRBD2. V lost 4 bases and J lost 4; bases outside the gene matches: 11. This CDR3 spans 17 amino acids. The germline CDR1 and CDR2 sequences are SGHRS and YFSETQ. CDR3 sequence: CASSRHDIAGGYNEQFF. CDR3 DNA: TGCGCCAGCAGCCGTCATGATATAGCGGGAGGTTACAATGAGCAGTTCTTC.

This clone was counted between two and nine times. The chain is built from TRBV28 and TRBJ2-7; D could derive from TRBD1 or TRBD2 (5 bases each). From germline, CDR1 is MDHEN and CDR2 SYDVKM. Trimming cost V 7 bases and J 6 bases, with 13 bases left between them. The CDR3 has 12 residues. DNA for the CDR3: TGTGCCAGCACTACCGGGACGCCCGAGCAGTACTTC. Protein sequence: CASTTGTPEQYF.

This chain links TRBV11-1 with TRBJ2-2, with D perhaps matching TRBD1 or TRBD2 (6 bases each). V lost 2 bases and J 3 bases, leaving 13 bases between the germline ends. This CDR3 is built from 16 residues. Germline V gives CDR1 SGHAT, CDR2 FQDESV (reference sequence). The CDR3 DNA is TGTGCCAGCAGCTTATACGGGGGCGAGGACACCGGGGAGCTGTTTTTT. Translated: CASSLYGGEDTGELFF.

The CDR3, as DNA: TGCGCCAGCAGCCCCATGGGGGGAGTGGAGACCCAGTACTTC. Residues: CASSPMGGVETQYF. This chain uses TRBV5-1 with TRBJ2-5; D possibly corresponds to TRBD2 (6 bases). The CDR3 totals 14 residues. V lost 4 bases to trimming and J lost 5 bases, with 15 bases between them. Germline V gene data show CDR1 as SGHRS and CDR2 as YFSETQ.

The V and J genes are TRBV7-9 and TRBJ2-1, with TRBD2 matching 9 bases. The CDR3 spans 17 residues. Germline-derived CDR1 and CDR2 are SEHNR and FQNEAQ (reference sequence). Trimming at V came to 5 bases and at J to 7 bases, leaving 15 bases not matched to a gene. The CDR3 nucleotides are TGTGCCAGCAGCCCGCGTGCTGCGGGGGGGCTAAGGAATGAGCAGTTCTTC. Its protein product is CASSPRAAGGLRNEQFF.

The chain combines TRBV10-3 with TRBJ2-1; TRBD1 might be the D (5 bases). CDR1 is ENHRY and CDR2 is SYGVKD in the germline V gene. The V and J ends lost 5 bases and 8 bases respectively, with 22 bases between them. This CDR3 spans 16 amino acids. The CDR3 DNA reads TGTGCCATCAGTATTTTGGGTGGGGCAGGGCAGGATGAGCAGTTCTTC. It encodes CAISILGGAGQDEQFF.

V and J are TRBV5-6 and TRBJ2-7; 13 nucleotides align to TRBD2. Looked up from germline, CDR1 is SGHDT and CDR2 is YYEEEE. V lost 0 bases, J lost 0 bases, and 3 bases stayed unmatched. The CDR3 runs to 17 residues. Here the CDR3 DNA reads TGTGCCAGCAGCTTGGCCCGGACTAGCGGGAGCTCCTACGAGCAGTACTTC. Protein: CASSLARTSGSSYEQYF.

This sequence joins TRBV7-2 and TRBJ1-4; D perhaps matches TRBD1 (5 bases). V was pared by 8 bases and J by 10 bases, with 14 bases between. CDR3 length: 12 residues. CDR1 is SGHTA, CDR2 FQGNSA, per germline. CDR3 sequence reads: CASGEGMGKLFF. The CDR3 DNA reads TGTGCCAGCGGGGAGGGGATGGGAAAACTGTTTTTT.

This chain joins TRBV18 and TRBJ2-7; the D call may be TRBD1 or TRBD2 (5 bases each). CDR1 and CDR2 (germline): KGHSH, LQKENI. Trimming left V 5 bases short and J 12 bases short, with 17 bases between. The CDR3 spans 12 residues. This CDR3 reads CASSSRDGLRYF. CDR3 nucleotides: TGTGCCAGCTCATCCCGGGACGGTCTGAGGTACTTC.

This clone was found a few times. The genes are TRBV6-1 and TRBJ1-4; D uncertain. The CDR3 contains 15 residues. The V gene lost 6 bases and the J gene lost 6 bases, with 17 bases spanning the gap. Germline-derived CDR1 and CDR2 are MNHNS and SASEGT. The DNA for the CDR3 is TGTGCCAGCAGACCCGGCGGGGATTGGTATGAAAAACTGTTTTTT. Amino acid sequence: CASRPGGDWYEKLFF.

The genes are TRBV5-1 and TRBJ1-6, with a tentative D call TRBD1 (5 bases). V lost 0 bases to trimming and J lost 10 bases, with 8 bases between them. CDR3 length equals 13 residues. From germline, CDR1 is SGHRS and CDR2 YFSETQ. This chain's CDR3 is CASSLDGGSPLHF. DNA for the CDR3: TGCGCCAGCAGCTTGGACGGGGGATCACCCCTCCACTTT.